The next 32 T cell receptor beta chains were all read from a single sample in a study of tumor and adjacent non-tumor tissue in lung cancer. TCRbeta libraries were built with three rounds of nested PCR, modified from ARM-PCR. Via MiXCR, TCRdb re-called the multiplex PCR reads, giving one row per CDR3 protein. Among 220,000 or so distinct CDR3 sequences listed, less than 80% were seen once. RNA was extracted from bulk tissue without any cell sorting. Sequencing was carried out using lung tumor tissue. The receptors were gathered from a man aged 55 to 70 with non-small cell lung cancer.

On this clonotype itself: It may be a read error: a sequence one base away is much more abundant. The chain uses TRBV4-2 and TRBJ2-7; 15 bases agree with TRBD2. V was pared by 4 bases and J by 3 bases, with 4 bases of the junction left unmatched. Germline assignment: CDR1 LGHNA and CDR2 YNFKEQ. The CDR3 has 16 residues. The chain's CDR3 is CASSRSGLAGGYEQYF. The DNA of the CDR3 is TGTGCCAGCAGCCGATCGGGACTAGCGGGAGGCTACGAGCAGTACTTC.

In the case of this clonotype: Its ends do not fully match the called genes, so a read error is possible. The rearrangement links TRBV11-2 to TRBJ2-1; 14 bases align to TRBD2. The CDR3 runs to 21 residues. Per germline, CDR1 SGHAT and CDR2 FQNNGV. CDR3 region: CATSSHVRTSGRSISYNEQFF. In DNA, the CDR3 is TGTGCCACCAGCTCCCACGTTCGGACTAGCGGGAGGTCAATCTCCTACAATGAGCAGTTCTTC.

For this clonotype: This may stem from a read error, because a much larger clone lies one nucleotide away. This chain uses TRBV7-3 with TRBJ2-3; possibly TRBD1 or TRBD2 for D (7 bases each). Trimming stripped 5 bases from V and 11 bases from J, with 14 bases between. There are 12 residues in the CDR3. Germline V gives CDR1 SGHTA, CDR2 FQGTGA. The CDR3 nucleotides read TGTGCCAGCAGCACCAGGGGGGGTATGCAGTATTTT. Amino acid sequence: CASSTRGGMQYF. Drawing the rest from reference TRBV7-3 and TRBJ2-3, the complete variable domain is GAGVSQTPSNKVTEKGKYVELRCDPISGHTALYWYRQSLGQGPEFLIYFQGTGAADDSGLPNDRFFAVRPEGSVSTLKIQRTERGDSAVYLCASSTRGGMQYFGPGTRLTVL.

As concerns this clonotype: A read error may produce the germline difference seen at one junction end. The chain is built from TRBV11-3 and TRBJ2-5; 8 bases align to TRBD2. This CDR3 is 15 amino acids long. Germline lookup yields CDR1 SGHNT and CDR2 YENEEA. As DNA, the CDR3 is TGTGCCAGCAGCCCAGGGACTAGTACCCAAGAGTCCCAGTACTTC. Residues: CASSPGTSTQESQYF. Supplemented by reference TRBV11-3 and TRBJ2-5, the full variable domain reads EAGVVQSPRYKIIEKKQPVAFWCNPISGHNTLYWYLQNLGQGPELLIRYENEEAVDDSQLPKDRFSAERLKGVDSTLKIQPAELGDSAVYLCASSPGTSTQESQYFGPGTRLLVL.

This clonotype was picked up a small number of times. The CDR3 protein is CSARDPTYEQYF. CDR3 coding DNA: TGCAGTGCTAGAGATCCGACCTACGAGCAGTACTTC. The chain has TRBV20-1 and TRBJ2-7; D remains unclear. Germline loops: CDR1 DFQATT, CDR2 SNEGSKA (reference sequence). Trimming removed 0 bases from V and 2 bases from J, with 5 bases in between. The CDR3 has 12 amino acids.

This clonotype was picked up one time. The chain employs TRBV10-3 and TRBJ2-7, with D perhaps matching TRBD1 (6 bases). CDR3 length: 16 residues. The germline V and J ends were trimmed by 1 base and 3 bases, with 16 bases remaining between them. Germline CDR1 is ENHRY and CDR2 is SYGVKD. In DNA form, the CDR3 reads TGTGCCATCAGTGAGTATGGGAACAGGGCGGTCTACGAGCAGTACTTC. It codes for CAISEYGNRAVYEQYF.

This clonotype was found many times. The chain uses TRBV10-1 and TRBJ2-3; TRBD2 matches at 10 bases. Germline loops: CDR1 WNHNN, CDR2 SYGVQD (reference sequence). The CDR3 extends over 16 amino acids. V lost 2 bases and J lost 2; bases outside the gene matches: 4. The CDR3 protein is CASSETSGTVTDTQYF. CDR3 DNA: TGCGCCAGCAGTGAGACTAGCGGGACTGTCACAGATACGCAGTATTTT.

Note on this clonotype: A much larger clone lies a single base off, so this may be a read error. The chain combines TRBV20-1 with TRBJ2-7; D unclear. Trimming took off 8 bases at V and 5 bases at J, with 13 bases between the two ends. Germline CDR1 reads DFQATT; CDR2 reads SNEGSKA (reference sequence). The CDR3 has 11 residues. CDR3 amino acids: CSTGPSHEQYF. CDR3 DNA sequence: TGCAGTACTGGACCAAGCCACGAGCAGTACTTC.

Of note for this clonotype: Compared with germline, one end of the junction differs, possibly owing to a read error. The rearrangement links TRBV29-1 to TRBJ2-3; D could derive from TRBD1 or TRBD2 (6 bases each). This CDR3 is 14 amino acids long. The germline CDR1 and CDR2 sequences are SQVTM and ANQGSEA. The CDR3 spells CSIGRRGVTYTQYF. In DNA, the CDR3 is TGCAGCATAGGCCGTAGGGGGGTCACATATACGCAGTATTTT.

In the case of this clonotype: The germline gene is not matched at one end of the junction; a read error may be the cause. The rearrangement links TRBV20-1 to TRBJ2-1, with D possibly matching TRBD2 (6 bases). The CDR3 has 15 amino acids. Germline V gives CDR1 DFQATT, CDR2 SNEGSKA (reference sequence). In DNA, the CDR3 is TGCAGTGCTGACTCAGCGGAGGGGCCGTGGGATGAGCAATTCTTC. Translated, it gives CSADSAEGPWDEQFF.

Note on this clonotype: The junction does not match germline at one end; this may be a read error. The V call is TRBV4-3, the J call TRBJ1-2, with D perhaps TRBD1 (5 bases). CDR1 LGHNA and CDR2 YSLEER come from the germline V gene. The CDR3 spans 17 residues. CDR3 DNA: TGCGCCAGCAGCCAAGTGCTTTCCGGGACTCGCGACTATGGCTGCACCTTC. Its protein product is CASSQVLSGTRDYGCTF.

About this clonotype itself: The CDR3 ends on some other residue instead of the conserved phenylalanine or tryptophan, so this is likely a read error. No DNA is shown, since the ends of the CDR3 on it are uncertain; the CDR3 is the one TCRdb lists. The chain has TRBV12-3 or TRBV12-4 and TRBJ1-5; the table gives TRBD1 as D, unverified against the DNA. 16 amino acids form the CDR3, both terminal residues included. The CDR3 sequence: CASSPLGTGSNQPQRL.

At least ten counts were recorded for this clonotype. This chain links TRBV20-1 with TRBJ1-1; no clear D gene. This CDR3 comprises 16 residues. V dropped 0 bases and J dropped 4 bases, with 18 bases sitting between them. Germline CDR1 DFQATT, CDR2 SNEGSKA (reference sequence). The chain's CDR3 is CSARDLVRARGTEAFF. Written as DNA, the CDR3 is TGCAGTGCTAGAGATTTGGTGAGGGCCCGGGGCACTGAAGCTTTCTTT.

About this clonotype: Here the CDR3 omits its conserved ending phenylalanine or tryptophan, so a read error is the likely source. Here the CDR3 DNA reads TGCGGCGCCAGGGAGGGCTCTGGAAACACCATATATTAT. Encoded protein: CGAREGSGNTIYY. This chain connects TRBV29-1 to TRBJ1-3; D may be TRBD1 (5 bases). Germline V gene lookup returns CDR1 SQVTM and CDR2 ANQGSEA. The CDR3 spans 13 residues.

For this clonotype: The junction and the germline gene differ at one end; a read error may be behind it. This chain links TRBV6-6 with TRBJ2-1; 11 bases are shared with TRBD2. The CDR3 is made up of 17 amino acids. CDR1 and CDR2 from the germline V gene are MNHNY and SVGAGI (reference sequence). This CDR3 is CASSTRSGTSGNNEQLF. DNA for the CDR3: TGTGCCAGCAGTACGCGTTCCGGGACTAGCGGTAACAATGAGCAGCTCTTC.

Ten or more counts support this clonotype. J is TRBJ2-4 and V is TRBV6-1; 8 bases are a match to TRBD1. The V gene end was trimmed by 4 bases and the J gene end by 9 bases; junction bases not matched to a gene: 11. Germline CDR1 MNHNS, CDR2 SASEGT. The CDR3 runs 15 residues. Here the CDR3 reads CASSALQGARGIQYF. CDR3 sequence (DNA): TGTGCCAGCAGTGCCTTGCAGGGGGCGCGGGGCATTCAGTACTTC.

The rearrangement uses TRBV6-2 or TRBV6-3 and TRBJ2-1; TRBD2 matches at 8 bases. Looked up from germline, CDR1 is MNHEY and CDR2 is SVGEGT. The CDR3 contains 16 residues. The V segment lost 5 bases and the J segment 5 bases; nucleotides outside the gene matches: 11. The CDR3 DNA follows: TGTGCCAGCAGTCCTGAGGGTAGCGGGGTTAACAATGAGCAGTTCTTC. As protein: CASSPEGSGVNNEQFF.

About this clonotype itself: Mismatch with germline at one junction end may stem from a read error. This sequence joins TRBV20-1 and TRBJ2-1, with D perhaps TRBD1 (6 bases). Per the germline V gene, CDR1 is DFQATT and CDR2 is SNEGSKA (reference sequence). The CDR3 covers 15 residues. The CDR3 region has the DNA TGCTGTGCTAGAGATCCCCGGGTAGGGGGCAATGAGCAGTTCTTC. It is translated as CCARDPRVGGNEQFF.

In the case of this clonotype: An end of the junction does not agree with germline; a read error may underlie this. The gene calls are TRBV11-2 and TRBJ2-2; perhaps TRBD2 as D (7 bases). Germline V gene data show CDR1 as SGHAT and CDR2 as FQNNGV. The CDR3 sequence is 15 residues long. The CDR3 reads CVSSLGGGGTGELFF. The CDR3 DNA reads as TGTGTCAGCAGCTTAGGGGGGGGAGGCACCGGGGAGCTGTTTTTT.

Concerning this clonotype: Germline is not matched at one junction end, which may reflect a read error. V and J are TRBV11-2 and TRBJ1-2, with 8 bases lining up with TRBD1. The CDR3 extends over 14 amino acids. Per germline, CDR1 SGHAT and CDR2 FQNNGV. The CDR3 DNA sequence: TGTGCCAGCGGCTTACAGGGGGCTAACTATGGCTACACCTTC. Translating gives CASGLQGANYGYTF.

To note about this clonotype: One base away lies a much larger clone, so this may be a sequencing read error. The chain employs TRBV12-3 or TRBV12-4 and TRBJ2-7; D might be TRBD1 or TRBD2, each matching 5 bases. With 3 bases removed from V and 13 bases from J, the gap between germline ends came to 22 bases. The CDR3 consists of 14 residues. CDR3 sequence reads: CASSLSTDNGNAYF. In nucleotides, the CDR3 is TGTGCCAGCAGTTTGTCGACAGACAACGGGAATGCCTACTTC.

Comment on this clonotype: Germline is not matched at one junction end, which may reflect a read error. V is TRBV11-3 and J is TRBJ1-2; no reliable D call. CDR1 is SGHNT and CDR2 is YENEEA in the germline V gene. CDR3 size: 16 residues. The CDR3 here is CTSSLDRAETHSGYTF. The DNA of the CDR3 is TGTACCAGCAGCTTAGATAGGGCTGAAACCCACTCCGGCTACACCTTC.

In the case of this clonotype: A read error is possible here, since a much larger clone lies one base away. Because it lacks the conserved phenylalanine or tryptophan at the end, this CDR3 is likely a read error. The chain has TRBV10-1 and TRBJ2-7, with TRBD1 matching over 8 bases. Per germline, CDR1 WNHNN and CDR2 SYGVQD (reference sequence). This CDR3 is built from 17 residues. V shed 6 bases and J 0 bases; nucleotides not matched to a gene: 13. The CDR3 region is CASRVPGQAPFSYEQYS. In DNA form, the CDR3 reads TGCGCCAGCAGGGTCCCGGGACAGGCGCCCTTCTCCTACGAGCAGTACTCC.

This clonotype showed up many times. The rearrangement uses TRBV11-3 and TRBJ2-7, with D possibly matching TRBD1 (6 bases). V lost 5 bases to trimming and J lost 2 bases, with 13 bases between them. Germline loops: CDR1 SGHNT, CDR2 YENEEA. The CDR3 covers 14 residues. The CDR3 is CASSRDTRAYEQYF. The CDR3 DNA is TGTGCCAGCAGCCGGGACACCAGAGCCTACGAGCAGTACTTC.

The chain couples TRBV20-1 to TRBJ2-2; 7 nucleotides align to TRBD2. Germline V gene sequence: CDR1 DFQATT, CDR2 SNEGSKA (reference sequence). V lost 0 bases and J lost 5; bases outside the gene matches: 9. There are 16 residues in the CDR3. This CDR3 is CSARDSAGLPTGELFF. The CDR3 nucleotides read TGCAGTGCTAGAGATTCAGCGGGGTTACCAACCGGGGAGCTGTTTTTT.

For this clonotype: A clone one base away is much larger, so this may be a read error. The chain carries TRBV20-1 and TRBJ2-7, with D possibly TRBD2 on 6 matching bases. The CDR3 sequence is 15 residues long. The germline CDR1 and CDR2 sequences are DFQATT and SNEGSKA (reference sequence). The CDR3 reads CSGRDFAAGRNEQYF. The CDR3 DNA reads as TGCAGTGGTAGAGATTTCGCGGCGGGACGGAACGAGCAGTACTTC.

The V and J genes are TRBV29-1 and TRBJ2-7; no clear D gene. The germline CDR1 and CDR2 sequences are SQVTM and ANQGSEA. The CDR3 is 13 amino acids. Trimming removed 3 bases from V and 8 bases from J, with 17 bases in between. The chain's CDR3 is CSVEAGPARKQYF. The CDR3 nucleotides read TGCAGCGTTGAGGCAGGCCCGGCAAGGAAGCAGTACTTC.

Concerning this clonotype: One end of the junction does not line up with germline, which may come from a read error. This chain joins TRBV4-2 and TRBJ2-2, with D perhaps matching TRBD2 (5 bases). CDR3 size: 14 residues. Germline V CDR1 and CDR2: LGHNA, YNFKEQ. In DNA form, the CDR3 reads TGTGCGAGCAGCCAGATGAGGGTGGACGGGGAGCTGTTTTTT. It codes for CASSQMRVDGELFF.

Worth noting for this clonotype: Sequence at one end of the junction differs from germline and may be a read error. The V gene is TRBV29-1, the J gene TRBJ1-2, with 7 bases that match TRBD1. In germline, CDR1 is SQVTM, CDR2 ANQGSEA. The CDR3 runs 14 residues. The CDR3: CSGGDDRAGYGYTF. In DNA form, the CDR3 reads TGTAGCGGAGGGGATGACAGGGCGGGCTATGGCTACACCTTC.

This clonotype was picked up one time. Here the CDR3 omits its conserved ending phenylalanine or tryptophan, so a read error is the likely source. This chain connects TRBV11-2 to TRBJ2-1; perhaps D is TRBD1 or TRBD2 (5 bases each). Trimming removed 1 base from V and 4 bases from J, with 8 bases in between. Germline CDR1 reads SGHAT; CDR2 reads FQNNGV. This CDR3 is built from 14 residues. CDR3 amino acids: CASSLAGRYNEQFL. DNA for the CDR3: TGTGCCAGCAGCTTAGCGGGGCGGTACAATGAGCAGTTCCTC.

The rearrangement joins TRBV13 to TRBJ1-1; no clear D gene. This CDR3 is 15 amino acids long. Germline V gene data show CDR1 as PRHDT and CDR2 as FYEKMQ (reference sequence). V was trimmed by 3 bases and J by 4 bases, leaving 15 bases between them. CDR3 in amino acids: CASSFDPRRGTEAFF. CDR3 nucleotides: TGTGCCAGCAGCTTCGACCCACGTCGCGGCACTGAAGCTTTCTTT.

The V call is TRBV12-3 or TRBV12-4, the J call TRBJ1-4; no firm D call. V shed 9 bases and J shed 6 bases, with 20 bases lying between them. This CDR3 region has 15 residues. The CDR3 region is CASSIPMWDHEKLFF. CDR3 coding DNA: TGTGCCAGTAGTATCCCTATGTGGGATCATGAAAAACTGTTTTTT.